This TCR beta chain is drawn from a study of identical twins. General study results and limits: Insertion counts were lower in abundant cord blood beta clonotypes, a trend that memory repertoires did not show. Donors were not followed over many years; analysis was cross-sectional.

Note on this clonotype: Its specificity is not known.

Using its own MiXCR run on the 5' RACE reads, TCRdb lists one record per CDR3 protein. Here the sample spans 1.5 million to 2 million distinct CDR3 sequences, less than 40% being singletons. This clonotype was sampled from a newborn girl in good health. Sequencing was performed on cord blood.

The DNA for the CDR3 is TGTGCCAGCAGCTACCCTAGCGGGAGCGACGCAGATACGCAGTATTTT. Amino acids: CASSYPSGSDADTQYF. The chain combines TRBV7-9 with TRBJ2-3; TRBD2 aligns across 10 bases. J lost 4 bases, V lost 4 bases, and 8 bases had no gene match. The CDR3 runs to 16 residues. Looked up from germline, CDR1 is SEHNR and CDR2 is FQNEAQ (reference sequence).